What follows describes a single T cell receptor beta chain. The antigen remains undetermined. CDR3 length: 16 residues. V lost 1 base, J lost 4 bases, and 5 bases stayed unmatched. Germline V gives CDR1 SEHNR, CDR2 FQNEAQ (reference sequence). The data were taken from a study of a mutant IDH1 vaccine in newly diagnosed glioma. Study as a whole: An approximately 60% male, 37.5% female split and a mean age of approximately 38 years characterized treated patients. Antecedent treatment encompassed radiotherapy, temozolomide, or their combination; the majority received both. Study results and caveats: The authors found pseudoprogression apparently unrelated to changes in top peripheral T cell clonotypes.

Measured with immunoSEQ multiplex PCR; TCRdb has only the in-frame clones, and not every one. In the table there are about 54,000 clones, 65% to 85% of which are singletons. As to time point: baseline, week 1 (first vaccination visit). Treatment of the sample: pre-vaccination baseline after standard-of-care therapy. Donors' newly diagnosed IDH1-mutant WHO grade 3 or 4 astrocytomas lacked nuclear ATRX. The gene calls are TRBV7-9 and TRBJ2-1, with TRBD2 identical over 9 bases. The receptor comes from a man aged 18 to 30 with glioma. Specimen: PBMCs, collected from a glioma patient treated with radiotherapy, temozolomide or both. As DNA, the CDR3 is TGTGCCAGCAGCTTAGGCGGCGGGAGGGTGTACAATGAGCAGTTCTTC. This gives the protein CASSLGGGRVYNEQFF. Full variable domain (rest looked up from reference TRBV7-9 and TRBJ2-1): DTGVSQNPRHKITKRGQNVTFRCDPISEHNRLYWYRQTLGQGPEFLTYFQNEAQLEKSRLLSDRFSAERPKGSFSTLEIQRTEQGDSAMYLCASSLGGGRVYNEQFFGPGTRLTVL.